This T cell receptor beta chain was identified in a study of cytotoxic CD8 clonotypes in ibrutinib-treated CLL. Produced via immunoSEQ multiplex PCR; TCRdb's table is partial and in-frame only. This repertoire shows approximately 22,000 clones, approximately 74% found once; its top ten account for approximately 25%. Of note for this clone: Its antigen is still unknown.

Germline V gene data show CDR1 as SGHAT and CDR2 as FQNNGV. The ends lost 4 bases at V and 6 bases at J; junction bases unmatched: 6. CDR3 length: 15 amino acids. General study findings and limits: The public clonotypes identified were infrequent and showed contraction or stability on treatment. Progressing patients had sampling times that differed from those of sustained-remission patients.

The specimen comprised PBMCs, sampled before ibrutinib treatment. This chain links TRBV11-2 with TRBJ2-1; 10 bases match TRBD2. The TCR sequence derives from a human donor with chronic lymphocytic leukemia. CDR3 nucleotide sequence: TGTGCCAGCAGCTGGGGACTAGCGACAACCAATGAGCAGTTCTTC. Translated: CASSWGLATTNEQFF.